The TCR beta chain described here comes from a study of regulatory T cells in long-lasting Graves disease. Study-level points and caveats: In persistent patients, shared public clonotypes (under 3,000) outnumbered those in new patients (roughly 870). The TCR repertoire of persistent Graves' patients was less diverse than that of newly diagnosed ones.

Construction of TCR beta libraries relied on iRepertoire HTBI primers and on Arm-PCR targeting CDR3 regions. TCRdb reprocessed the multiplex PCR reads with MiXCR, giving one entry per CDR3 protein. This table holds 420,000 or so distinct CDR3 sequences, 16% found once. The time point denotes: newly diagnosed GD, antithyroid drugs for less than 3 months. Following extraction of RNA from PBMCs, that RNA was used to make the TCR library. Patient provenance is recorded as an endocrinology department in Xi'an, China. Concerning this clonotype itself: The antigen remains unidentified.

These same data were also listed under a study on T cells in Graves' hyperthyroidism and ophthalmopathy.

This material consisted of peripheral blood mononuclear cells (PBMCs), taken at new diagnosis, from a patient treated with antithyroid drugs. The receptor was derived from a woman under 30 with Graves disease.

CDR3 in amino acids: CASSLARGGGLAGYNEQFF. The CDR3 nucleotides read TGTGCCAGCAGCTTAGCACGAGGGGGCGGACTAGCGGGCTACAATGAGCAGTTCTTC. The chain uses TRBV7-9 and TRBJ2-1; TRBD2 agrees at 11 bases. The CDR3 extends over 19 amino acids. Germline V gene sequence: CDR1 SEHNR, CDR2 FQNEAQ (reference sequence). The junction had 10 bases not matched to a gene; V was cut back by 0 bases and J by 3 bases.